One T cell receptor beta chain is described in this entry. V was cut by 2 bases and J by 2 bases, with 6 bases left in between. This CDR3 has 13 residues. The germline V gene encodes CDR1 SGHRS and CDR2 YFSETQ. The data were obtained in a study of sequential checkpoint blockade in melanoma. In the study overall: Arm A got nivolumab then ipilimumab; arm B the reverse, 1:1. Each arm's sequence ended with maintenance nivolumab.

Profiled with immunoSEQ multiplex PCR; TCRdb holds only in-frame clones, not every one. Seen here are about 28,000 clones, 70% to 85% observed once, and the top ten hold about an eighth. Described treatment: randomized to nivolumab then ipilimumab (arm A) or the reverse (arm B). DNA-damaging chemotherapy had not been given to any patient beforehand. Live CD3+CD8+ CD19− CD56− cells were sorted from PBMCs. Sequences were derived from CD8+ T cells sorted from blood (inferred from file names), sampled from a patient given nivolumab and ipilimumab in sequence. The chain is built from TRBV5-1 and TRBJ2-3; D unresolved. The origin of this receptor is a human donor with melanoma. The CDR3 protein is CASSFLYTDTQYF. The CDR3 nucleotides are TGCGCCAGCAGCTTTCTTTACACAGATACGCAGTATTTT.